The clone carrying this TCR beta chain was detected a few times. The sample is drawn from a study of blood T cells in healthy people across ages. The V gene end was trimmed by 6 bases and the J gene end by 5 bases; junction bases not matched to a gene: 8. CDR1 is MNHEY and CDR2 is SVGAGI in the germline V gene. This CDR3 is 14 amino acids long. Together with a sample-barcoded 5' primer, a J-beta primer mix was included in a second PCR lasting about 7 to 11 cycles. TCRdb reprocessed the 5' RACE reads with MiXCR, giving one entry per CDR3 protein. The data contain about 1.8 million distinct CDR3 sequences, around half of them singletons.

The chain recombines TRBV6-5 with TRBJ2-5; 8 bases map to TRBD1. Input material: blood. This receptor was taken from a woman aged 40 to 50 in good health. CDR3 DNA sequence: TGTGCCAGCAGACTCCAGGGGGCTGGGGAGACCCAGTACTTC. Protein sequence: CASRLQGAGETQYF.